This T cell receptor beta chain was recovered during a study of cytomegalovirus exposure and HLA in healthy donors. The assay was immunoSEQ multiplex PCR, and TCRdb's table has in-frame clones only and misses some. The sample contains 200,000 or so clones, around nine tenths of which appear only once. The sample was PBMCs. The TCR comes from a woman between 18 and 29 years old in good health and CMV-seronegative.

The DNA of the CDR3 is TGTGCCAGTAGTATTCGGACTAGCGGGAGAGAGACCCAGTACTTC. Its translation: CASSIRTSGRETQYF. The V gene is TRBV19, the J gene TRBJ2-5, with 13 bases fitting TRBD2. The CDR3 is made up of 15 amino acids. V shed 3 bases, J shed 4 bases, and the junction held 2 bases outside the gene matches. Germline CDR1 reads LNHDA; CDR2 reads SQIVND (reference sequence).